This entry is about one TCR beta chain. Its antigen is not known. This specimen comes from a study of blood T cells in healthy people across ages. PCR was performed a second time for about 7 to 11 cycles using a sample-barcoded 5' primer and a J-beta primer mix. MiXCR was run by TCRdb on the 5' RACE reads, yielding one entry per CDR3 protein. The table lists hundreds of thousands of distinct CDR3 sequences, 55% to 65% of them singletons. Study-level points and caveats: Long-lived and aged donors differed, with more naive CD4+ cells and higher diversity in the long-lived.

J gave up 6 bases and V 6 bases, and 11 bases lay outside the gene matches. This CDR3 is built from 16 residues. Germline V CDR1 and CDR2: ENHRY, SYGVKD. Caucasian individuals from Russia who were healthy and aged roughly 6 to 95 acted as donors. The chain has TRBV10-3 and TRBJ1-6, with 7 bases identical to TRBD1. The sequencing sample was made of blood. The source of this sequence is a young man in good health. CDR3 residues: CAISPDRPFPNSPLHF. CDR3 DNA sequence: TGTGCCATCAGCCCGGACAGGCCCTTCCCTAATTCACCCCTCCACTTT.